The 16 T cell receptor beta chains in this list originate from one sample, sequenced in a study of blood T cell repertoires in COVID-19. Assay used: immunoSEQ multiplex PCR; TCRdb lists only in-frame clones, some missing. The sample comprises roughly 25,000 clones, roughly 66% of which are singletons, and 7.3% rests with the top ten. Sequenced material: peripheral blood. The origin of the receptors is a man aged 55 to 69 with active or convalescent COVID-19.

This clone has only a few counts. This chain uses TRBV7-3 with TRBJ2-1; 8 bases line up with TRBD2. V shed 2 bases and J 5 bases; nucleotides not matched to a gene: 2. This CDR3 region has 14 residues. The V gene's germline CDR1 is SGHTA and CDR2 FQGTGA. The CDR3 DNA follows: TGTGCCAGCAGCTTAGCGGGGGGTCACAATGAGCAGTTCTTC. This gives the protein CASSLAGGHNEQFF. The full variable domain, with the rest looked up from reference TRBV7-3 and TRBJ2-1, is GAGVSQTPSNKVTEKGKYVELRCDPISGHTALYWYRQSLGQGPEFLIYFQGTGAADDSGLPNDRFFAVRPEGSVSTLKIQRTERGDSAVYLCASSLAGGHNEQFFGPGTRLTVL.

The chain links TRBV4-1 to TRBJ2-1; 8 bases map to TRBD2. The CDR3 totals 15 residues. CDR1 and CDR2 from the germline V gene are MGHRA and YSYEKL. J gave up 12 bases and V 4 bases, and 14 bases lay outside the gene matches. The CDR3 loop is CASSPSQLAAWRQFF. The CDR3 DNA reads as TGCGCCAGCAGCCCTTCCCAACTAGCGGCCTGGCGGCAGTTCTTC.

V gene TRBV7-9 combines with J gene TRBJ2-5, with D possibly being TRBD2 (5 bases). The germline V and J ends were trimmed by 3 bases and 5 bases, with 13 bases remaining between them. The germline CDR1 and CDR2 sequences are SEHNR and FQNEAQ (reference sequence). CDR3 length: 14 residues. The CDR3 sequence: CASSLFNTGETQYF. The CDR3 DNA follows: TGTGCCAGCAGCTTGTTTAATACGGGGGAGACCCAGTACTTC.

This clone has only a few counts. The chain combines TRBV18 with TRBJ2-6; a weak D match, TRBD1 (6 bases). Trimming cost V 3 bases and J 6 bases, with 30 bases left between them. There are 21 residues in the CDR3. Germline V gene lookup returns CDR1 KGHSH and CDR2 LQKENI. The CDR3 loop reads CASSPRDKWAGEQLKANVLTF. The CDR3 region has the DNA TGTGCCAGCTCACCCCGCGACAAATGGGCAGGGGAGCAACTAAAGGCCAACGTCCTGACTTTC.

The J gene is TRBJ1-2, the V gene TRBV5-1, with 8 positions matching TRBD1. V dropped 4 bases and J dropped 0; count of bases not matched to a gene: 2. CDR1 is SGHRS, CDR2 YFSETQ, per germline. CDR3 length: 14 residues. The CDR3 DNA follows: TGCGCCAGCAGCGCGGGACAGGCTAACTATGGCTACACCTTC. Protein sequence: CASSAGQANYGYTF. Filled out from reference TRBV5-1 and TRBJ1-2, the complete variable domain reads KAGVTQTPRYLIKTRGQQVTLSCSPISGHRSVSWYQQTPGQGLQFLFEYFSETQRNKGNFPGRFSGRQFSNSRSEMNVSTLELGDSALYLCASSAGQANYGYTFGSGTRLTVV.

The chain links TRBV19 to TRBJ2-7; 8 positions match TRBD2. In germline, CDR1 is LNHDA, CDR2 SQIVND (reference sequence). The CDR3 runs to 13 residues. The J segment lost 5 bases and the V segment lost 8 bases, leaving 8 bases of the junction unmatched. DNA of the CDR3: TGTGCCAGTTCCCTAATCGGGGGGGACGAGCAGTACTTC. Its protein product is CASSLIGGDEQYF.

This clone was found a few times. The rearrangement uses TRBV2 and TRBJ1-1, with D maybe TRBD1 (5 bases). CDR1 and CDR2 from the germline V gene are SNHLY and FYNNEI. This CDR3 is 14 amino acids long. The V end lost 9 bases, the J end lost 4 bases, and 18 bases lay between the germline ends. The DNA of the CDR3 is TGTGCCAGTGTGGGGGAGGCACATGGCACTGAAGCTTTCTTT. Its translation is CASVGEAHGTEAFF.

J is TRBJ2-3 and V is TRBV7-9; D is ambiguous. The CDR3 extends over 15 amino acids. The V gene lost 5 bases and the J gene lost 1 base, with 13 bases spanning the gap. Germline lookup yields CDR1 SEHNR and CDR2 FQNEAQ (reference sequence). The CDR3 DNA sequence: TGTGCCAGCAGCCCTGGCAGTGATCGCACAGATACGCAGTATTTT. Translation: CASSPGSDRTDTQYF.

The V and J genes are TRBV20-1 and TRBJ2-7; D unresolved. The CDR3 is 11 residues long. V was cut by 8 bases and J by 2 bases, with 10 bases left in between. Germline CDR1 and CDR2: DFQATT and SNEGSKA (reference sequence). The CDR3 region is CSIDTAYEQYF. In nucleotides, the CDR3 is TGCAGTATCGACACAGCCTACGAGCAGTACTTC.

V and J are TRBV19 and TRBJ2-2; D is unclear. The V gene lost 4 bases and the J gene lost 4 bases, with 10 bases spanning the gap. The germline gives CDR1 LNHDA, CDR2 SQIVND (reference sequence). The CDR3 is made up of 14 amino acids. CDR3 sequence (DNA): TGTGCCAGTAGTAGCGGTGTATCCACCGGGGAGCTGTTTTTT. Residues: CASSSGVSTGELFF. The full variable domain, its missing parts supplied by reference TRBV19 and TRBJ2-2, is DGGITQSPKYLFRKEGQNVTLSCEQNLNHDAMYWYRQDPGQGLRLIYYSQIVNDFQKGDIAEGYSVSREKKESFPLTVTSAQKNPTAFYLCASSSGVSTGELFFGEGSRLTVL.

The J gene is TRBJ1-1, the V gene TRBV12-3 or TRBV12-4; possible D gene TRBD1, 5 bases. V lost 6 bases and J lost 0, with 8 bases in between. This CDR3 has 13 amino acids. The CDR3 loop reads CASSRVLNTEAFF. As DNA, the CDR3 is TGTGCCAGCAGCAGGGTTTTGAACACTGAAGCTTTCTTT.

This clone was seen once. The chain combines TRBV20-1 with TRBJ2-7; D unclear. CDR3 length: 14 residues. V lost 3 bases, J lost 3 bases, and 15 bases lay in between. Germline lookup yields CDR1 DFQATT and CDR2 SNEGSKA (reference sequence). The CDR3 region has the DNA TGCAGTGCTAGTTGGCCCAATAGCAACTACGAGCAGTACTTC. Protein product: CSASWPNSNYEQYF.

This chain links TRBV5-4 with TRBJ1-6; unclear D gene. This CDR3 has 12 residues. CDR1 is SGHNT and CDR2 is YYREEE in the germline V gene (reference sequence). CDR3 DNA sequence: TGTGCGGCAGGATTCTATAATTCACCCCTCCACTTT. It codes for CAAGFYNSPLHF.

The CDR3 DNA reads TGTGCCAGCAGCGAACAAGTAAGCGGAGGCATCTACGAGCAGTACTTC. Protein sequence: CASSEQVSGGIYEQYF. The chain has TRBV7-8 and TRBJ2-7, with a tentative D call TRBD2 (5 bases). The CDR3 has 16 amino acids. Germline V gives CDR1 SGHVS, CDR2 FQNEAQ. V lost 5 bases and J 3 bases, leaving 20 bases between the germline ends.

The V and J genes are TRBV9 and TRBJ2-3, with D possibly being TRBD1 (6 bases). CDR3 size: 13 residues. V lost 2 bases, J lost 5 bases, and 9 bases lay in between. Germline CDR1 reads SGDLS; CDR2 reads YYNGEE. The CDR3 DNA reads as TGTGCCAGCAGCGTGACAGGTGTAGATACGCAGTATTTT. It yields the protein CASSVTGVDTQYF.

This chain uses TRBV5-5 with TRBJ2-3, with unresolved D. Looked up from germline, CDR1 is SGHKS and CDR2 is YYEKEE (reference sequence). V shed 0 bases and J shed 2 bases, with 19 bases lying between them. This CDR3 comprises 18 residues. The DNA for the CDR3 is TGTGCCAGCAGCTTGGCCGTGAATCCGGTCGGGTCCACAGATACGCAGTATTTT. This sequence encodes CASSLAVNPVGSTDTQYF. Supplemented by reference TRBV5-5 and TRBJ2-3, the full variable domain reads DAGVTQSPTHLIKTRGQQVTLRCSPISGHKSVSWYQQVLGQGPQFIFQYYEKEERGRGNFPDRFSARQFPNYSSELNVNALLLGDSALYLCASSLAVNPVGSTDTQYFGPGTRLTVL.